Below, 8 T cell receptor beta chains from the same sample are listed, as sequenced in a study of T cells after yellow fever vaccination. One entry per CDR3 protein, called by TCRdb with MiXCR from the 5' RACE reads. The table includes 150,000 or so distinct CDR3 sequences, about 7% detected once. Specimen: CD4+ T cells sorted from PBMCs, collected 10 days after the yellow fever booster vaccination. The receptors derive from a man younger than 40 who received the YFV17D yellow fever vaccine.

This clonotype was seen many times. J is TRBJ2-1 and V is TRBV6-5, with D perhaps TRBD2 (6 bases). V shed 3 bases and J shed 0 bases, with 18 bases lying between them. Germline V gene lookup returns CDR1 MNHEY and CDR2 SVGAGI. This CDR3 is 18 amino acids long. Here the CDR3 DNA reads TGTGCCAGCAGTTATACGAACCCCGGGACTCACTCCTACAATGAGCAGTTCTTC. Protein: CASSYTNPGTHSYNEQFF.

This clonotype appeared many times. The chain joins TRBV5-1 to TRBJ2-3, with 9 bases fitting TRBD1. The CDR3 has 15 residues. CDR1 and CDR2 from the germline V gene are SGHRS and YFSETQ. Unmatched junction bases numbered 3, after V lost 0 bases and J lost 4 bases. CDR3 sequence: CASSLGGTGPDTQYF. The CDR3 bases are TGCGCCAGCAGCTTGGGGGGGACAGGGCCAGATACGCAGTATTTT.

The gene calls are TRBV5-6 and TRBJ1-4; D remains unclear. This CDR3 has 14 residues. Trimming pared 5 bases from V and 5 bases from J, leaving 13 bases between. CDR1 and CDR2 (germline): SGHDT, YYEEEE. The CDR3: CASSLGDLNEKLFF. The CDR3 DNA sequence: TGTGCCAGCAGTTTAGGAGATCTAAATGAAAAACTGTTTTTT. Complete variable domain (other parts from reference TRBV5-6 and TRBJ1-4): DAGVTQSPTHLIKTRGQQVTLRCSPKSGHDTVSWYQQALGQGPQFIFQYYEEEERQRGNFPDRFSGHQFPNYSSELNVNALLLGDSALYLCASSLGDLNEKLFFGSGTQLSVL.

The chain employs TRBV30 and TRBJ2-2; the D call may be TRBD1 or TRBD2 (5 bases each). CDR1 and CDR2 (germline): GTSNPN, SVGIG (reference sequence). V lost 6 bases and J lost 4, with 21 bases in between. This CDR3 spans 16 amino acids. This CDR3 reads CACPPPRGGPTGELFF. The CDR3 DNA follows: TGTGCCTGCCCCCCCCCTCGGGGCGGCCCCACCGGGGAGCTGTTTTTT.

This clonotype was recorded at least ten times. The chain recombines TRBV20-1 with TRBJ2-1, with TRBD1 matching over 7 bases. The CDR3 has 11 residues. The germline V gene has CDR1 DFQATT and CDR2 SNEGSKA (reference sequence). With 5 bases clipped from V and 10 bases from J, the junction kept 5 bases outside the gene matches. The chain's CDR3 is CSAPQGLEQFF. In DNA form, the CDR3 reads TGCAGTGCTCCACAGGGGTTGGAGCAGTTCTTC.

In its sample, this clonotype was seen many times. The chain has TRBV7-2 and TRBJ1-1; unclear D gene. Per the germline V gene, CDR1 is SGHTA and CDR2 is FQGNSA. V was trimmed by 2 bases and J by 0 bases, leaving 7 bases between them. The CDR3 is 14 residues long. The CDR3 sequence: CASSLYIMNTEAFF. For the CDR3, the DNA is TGTGCCAGCAGCTTATACATAATGAACACTGAAGCTTTCTTT.

This clonotype occurred many times. The chain links TRBV20-1 to TRBJ1-4; tentatively, D is TRBD1 (6 bases). Trimming pared 6 bases from V and 8 bases from J, leaving 16 bases between. Per germline, CDR1 DFQATT and CDR2 SNEGSKA (reference sequence). The CDR3 covers 13 residues. The CDR3 nucleotides read TGCAGTGCCCACCTGCCGGGGGCGGAAAAACTGTTTTTT. Translating it yields CSAHLPGAEKLFF.

This clonotype was counted a few times. The V call is TRBV7-8, the J call TRBJ2-4; D may be TRBD1 or TRBD2 (6 bases each). This CDR3 comprises 17 residues. From germline, CDR1 is SGHVS and CDR2 FQNEAQ. V lost 5 bases to trimming and J lost 1 base, with 18 bases between them. Written as DNA, the CDR3 is TGTGCCAGCAGCCCACTGGCTCAGGGGAGGGCCAAAAACATTCAGTACTTC. The encoded protein is CASSPLAQGRAKNIQYF.